This T cell receptor (beta chain) was sequenced during a study of CD8+ T cells in alopecia areata. Across the study: Treated patients swallowed 5 to 10 mg of oral tofacitinib twice daily. For 6 to 18 months, tofacitinib was taken, and 6 months off drug followed.

The germline V gene has CDR1 KGHSH and CDR2 LQKENI. V was trimmed by 2 bases and J by 2 bases, leaving 9 bases between them. CDR3 size: 14 residues. Comment on this clone: The antigen is undetermined.

Treatment denoted: oral pan-JAK inhibitor, 5-10 mg twice daily. Patients with alopecia areata provided lesional scalp punch biopsies as well as peripheral blood. It was cDNA, reverse transcribed from extracted RNA, that served as the sequencing template. Sequencing used immunoSEQ multiplex PCR; TCRdb keeps in-frame clones, though not all of them. The data contain approximately 300,000 clones, 58% of them singletons. The study's findings and limits: Association of baseline CD8+ expansion with response is uncertain owing to one nonresponder.

The clonotype originates from a human donor with alopecia areata. This specimen was CD4+ T cells sorted from blood, taken at week 24, from a patient treated with tofacitinib. The chain links TRBV18 to TRBJ2-5, with a tentative D call TRBD2 (6 bases). CDR3 DNA sequence: TGTGCCAGCTCACCAATCCGGGAGCAAGAGACCCAGTACTTC. Translation gives CASSPIREQETQYF. The whole variable domain, remainder taken from reference TRBV18 and TRBJ2-5, is NAGVMQNPRHLVRRRGQEARLRCSPMKGHSHVYWYRQLPEEGLKFMVYLQKENIIDESGMPKERFSAEFPKEGPSILRIQQVVRGDSAAYFCASSPIREQETQYFGPGTRLLVL.